The rows below give T cell receptor beta chains drawn from one sample of a study of T cell responses to AZD1222 COVID-19 vaccine. Method: immunoSEQ multiplex PCR; TCRdb's copy keeps in-frame clones and lacks some. This table holds around 97,000 clones, about nine tenths found once. The input for sequencing was peripheral blood, taken on day 0 of AZD1222 vaccination. These receptor sequences come from an adult in good health. CDR3s include the opening cysteine and the closing phenylalanine or tryptophan. D genes are given only for firm matches. Size values are once, few and many counts, or a class for expanded clones, and some rows have none.

v_gene: TRBV7-9; j_gene: TRBJ2-7; abundance: -; d_gene: TRBD1; CDR3nt: TGTGCCAGCAGCTTAGCCGGGACAGGGTGGCGCGAGCAGTACTTC; CDR3aa: CASSLAGTGWREQYF
v_gene: TRBV19; j_gene: TRBJ1-6; abundance: -; d_gene: -; CDR3nt: TGTGCCAGTAGTATAAAAGGGGACAACCATTCACCCCTCCACTTT; CDR3aa: CASSIKGDNHSPLHF
v_gene: TRBV28; j_gene: TRBJ1-2; abundance: -; d_gene: TRBD1; CDR3nt: TGTGCCAGCAGGCGGACAGGGACTCTGAGAGATGGCTACACCTTC; CDR3aa: CASRRTGTLRDGYTF
v_gene: TRBV29-1; j_gene: TRBJ2-7; abundance: -; d_gene: -; CDR3nt: TGCAGCGTTGAAACTCTCGAGGACTCGGCGGGGTACGAGCAGTACTTC; CDR3aa: CSVETLEDSAGYEQYF
v_gene: TRBV5-8; j_gene: TRBJ2-1; abundance: -; d_gene: TRBD1; CDR3nt: TGTGCCAGCAGCCTGGACAGGGGAACCTACAATGAGCAGTTCTTC; CDR3aa: CASSLDRGTYNEQFF
v_gene: TRBV11-2; j_gene: TRBJ1-5; abundance: -; d_gene: -; CDR3nt: TGTGCCAGCAGCCCGCAAGGTAATCAGCCCCAGCATTTT; CDR3aa: CASSPQGNQPQHF
v_gene: TRBV11-3; j_gene: TRBJ2-7; abundance: -; d_gene: TRBD1; CDR3nt: TGTGCCAGCAGCTCGGGACAGCTTCCCCCCTACGAGCAGTACTTC; CDR3aa: CASSSGQLPPYEQYF
v_gene: TRBV10-1; j_gene: TRBJ1-4; abundance: -; d_gene: TRBD1; CDR3nt: TGCGCCAGCAGGCCCCGAGGGGGCCGCTGGAAATCTAATGAAAAACTGTTTTTT; CDR3aa: CASRPRGGRWKSNEKLFF
v_gene: TRBV7-2; j_gene: TRBJ2-7; abundance: -; d_gene: -; CDR3nt: TGTGCCAGCAGCTTAGAATACGAGCAGTACTTC; CDR3aa: CASSLEYEQYF
v_gene: TRBV3-1/TRBV3-2; j_gene: TRBJ2-7; abundance: once; d_gene: TRBD2; CDR3nt: TGTGCCAGCAGCCCGGGACTAGCGGGAGGACGGAACGAGCAGTACTTC; CDR3aa: CASSPGLAGGRNEQYF
v_gene: TRBV7-2; j_gene: TRBJ2-7; abundance: -; d_gene: -; CDR3nt: TGTGCCAGCAGAAAGGACATAAGCGAGCAGTACTTC; CDR3aa: CASRKDISEQYF
v_gene: TRBV9; j_gene: TRBJ1-3; abundance: -; d_gene: -; CDR3nt: TGTGCCAGCAGCGTAGATCGGGATGGAAACACCATATATTTT; CDR3aa: CASSVDRDGNTIYF
v_gene: TRBV5-4; j_gene: TRBJ2-6; abundance: -; d_gene: TRBD1; CDR3nt: TGTGCCAGCAGCTCTGGGACAGGGAGCTCTGGGGCCAACGTCCTGACTTTC; CDR3aa: CASSSGTGSSGANVLTF
v_gene: TRBV30; j_gene: TRBJ2-5; abundance: -; d_gene: TRBD2; CDR3nt: TGTGCCTGGAGTGGAGCTAGCGGGCAAGAGACCCAGTACTTC; CDR3aa: CAWSGASGQETQYF
v_gene: TRBV28; j_gene: TRBJ1-3; abundance: -; d_gene: -; CDR3nt: TGTGCCAGCAGAGAAGCAGGGGCTGGAAACACCATATATTTT; CDR3aa: CASREAGAGNTIYF
v_gene: TRBV7-6; j_gene: TRBJ2-7; abundance: -; d_gene: -; CDR3nt: TGTGCCAGCAGCTCGACTGGCCTTGTGATACACTTC; CDR3aa: CASSSTGLVIHF
v_gene: TRBV27; j_gene: TRBJ1-1; abundance: once; d_gene: -; CDR3nt: TGTGCCAGCAGTTTATCGTCTCCTAGCACTGAAGCTTTCTTT; CDR3aa: CASSLSSPSTEAFF
v_gene: TRBV5-6; j_gene: TRBJ2-3; abundance: -; d_gene: -; CDR3nt: TGTGCCAGCAGCCTATTTGGCACAGATACGCAGTATTTT; CDR3aa: CASSLFGTDTQYF
v_gene: TRBV28; j_gene: TRBJ1-2; abundance: -; d_gene: -; CDR3nt: TGTGCCAGCAGTAGCGACATTGGCTATGGCTACACCTTC; CDR3aa: CASSSDIGYGYTF
v_gene: TRBV5-4; j_gene: TRBJ2-5; abundance: -; d_gene: -; CDR3nt: TGTGCCAGCACCCAAGGGGTCGAAGAGACCCAGTACTTC; CDR3aa: CASTQGVEETQYF
v_gene: TRBV11-3; j_gene: TRBJ1-3; abundance: -; d_gene: TRBD1; CDR3nt: TGTGCCAGCAGCAATACAGGGGTTTCTGGAAACACCATATATTTT; CDR3aa: CASSNTGVSGNTIYF
v_gene: TRBV13; j_gene: TRBJ1-6; abundance: once; d_gene: -; CDR3nt: TGTGCCAGCAGCTTGGCACAGACGAATTCACCCCTCCACTTT; CDR3aa: CASSLAQTNSPLHF
v_gene: TRBV11-1; j_gene: TRBJ2-1; abundance: once; d_gene: -; CDR3nt: TGTGCCAGCAGCTTAGCCTCGAGCTCCTACAATGAGCAGTTCTTC; CDR3aa: CASSLASSSYNEQFF
v_gene: TRBV19; j_gene: TRBJ2-3; abundance: -; d_gene: -; CDR3nt: TGTGCCAGTCGGACAGGGGCTAGCGGGGGAGCTACGCAGTATTTT; CDR3aa: CASRTGASGGATQYF
v_gene: TRBV19; j_gene: TRBJ2-5; abundance: -; d_gene: -; CDR3nt: TGTGCCAGTAGTATTCACCGCGGCAGCCTCCAAGAGACCCAGTACTTC; CDR3aa: CASSIHRGSLQETQYF
v_gene: TRBV6-5; j_gene: TRBJ2-7; abundance: -; d_gene: TRBD1; CDR3nt: TGTGCCAGCAGGGACAGGGTCCACGAGCAGTACTTC; CDR3aa: CASRDRVHEQYF
v_gene: TRBV4-1; j_gene: TRBJ2-3; abundance: -; d_gene: TRBD2; CDR3nt: TGCGCCAGCAGCCTCTCCTCAGCGGGAGGCCTACGAGATACGCAGTATTTT; CDR3aa: CASSLSSAGGLRDTQYF
v_gene: TRBV14; j_gene: TRBJ2-3; abundance: -; d_gene: -; CDR3nt: TGTGCCAGCAGCCCCCCGGGGAGGCGCGCCACAGATACGCAGTATTTT; CDR3aa: CASSPPGRRATDTQYF
v_gene: TRBV19; j_gene: TRBJ2-1; abundance: -; d_gene: TRBD2; CDR3nt: TGTGCTACCAGCGGGAGTCTCAATGAGCAGTTCTTC; CDR3aa: CATSGSLNEQFF
v_gene: TRBV6-5; j_gene: TRBJ2-2; abundance: -; d_gene: TRBD2; CDR3nt: TGTGCCAGCAGTTTCGGGACTAGCGGGGCACAGGGGCTGTTTTTT; CDR3aa: CASSFGTSGAQGLFF
v_gene: TRBV7-2; j_gene: TRBJ1-4; abundance: -; d_gene: -; CDR3nt: TGTGCCAGCAGCATGACAGGCCGCGAAAAACTGTTTTTT; CDR3aa: CASSMTGREKLFF
v_gene: TRBV24-1; j_gene: TRBJ2-1; abundance: -; d_gene: TRBD2; CDR3nt: TGTGCCACCAGTGATCAACTAGCGGGAGGATACAATGAGCAGTTCTTC; CDR3aa: CATSDQLAGGYNEQFF
v_gene: TRBV3-1/TRBV3-2; j_gene: TRBJ2-7; abundance: -; d_gene: TRBD2; CDR3nt: TGTGCCAGCAGCCAAGATCCTAGCGGTTACGAGCAGTACTTC; CDR3aa: CASSQDPSGYEQYF
v_gene: TRBV3-1/TRBV3-2; j_gene: TRBJ2-1; abundance: -; d_gene: TRBD2; CDR3nt: TGTGCCAGCAGCCGGACGACTAGCCACAATGAGCAGTTCTTC; CDR3aa: CASSRTTSHNEQFF
v_gene: TRBV7-2; j_gene: TRBJ2-7; abundance: -; d_gene: TRBD2; CDR3nt: TGTGCCAGCAGCCCAGCGGGAGGGCCCTCCTTTGGGCAGTACTTC; CDR3aa: CASSPAGGPSFGQYF
v_gene: TRBV27; j_gene: TRBJ2-1; abundance: -; d_gene: TRBD2; CDR3nt: TGTGCCAGCAGTTTTTCGGCCTTCGGGAGGGCCTACAATGAGCAGTTCTTC; CDR3aa: CASSFSAFGRAYNEQFF
v_gene: TRBV14; j_gene: TRBJ1-5; abundance: -; d_gene: -; CDR3nt: TGTGCCAGCAGCCAATCATCCGGGTACCTCAATCAGCCCCAGCATTTT; CDR3aa: CASSQSSGYLNQPQHF
v_gene: TRBV27; j_gene: TRBJ1-5; abundance: -; d_gene: -; CDR3nt: TGTGCCAGCAGTCAAAAGACGGGGAATCAGCCCCAGCATTTT; CDR3aa: CASSQKTGNQPQHF
v_gene: TRBV10-3; j_gene: TRBJ2-5; abundance: -; d_gene: TRBD2; CDR3nt: TGTGCCATCAGGGGGACTAGCGGAAACCAAGAGACCCAGTACTTC; CDR3aa: CAIRGTSGNQETQYF
v_gene: TRBV10-1; j_gene: TRBJ1-1; abundance: -; d_gene: -; CDR3nt: TGCGCCAGCAGTGAGGGTCTGAACACTGAAGCTTTCTTT; CDR3aa: CASSEGLNTEAFF
v_gene: TRBV27; j_gene: TRBJ2-7; abundance: -; d_gene: -; CDR3nt: TGTGCCAGCAGTTTATCTCAGATCCTCGGCGAGCAGTACTTC; CDR3aa: CASSLSQILGEQYF
v_gene: TRBV30; j_gene: TRBJ2-1; abundance: once; d_gene: -; CDR3nt: TGTGCCTGGAGTGTATCAGGGAATCAGCAGTTCTTC; CDR3aa: CAWSVSGNQQFF
v_gene: TRBV4-3; j_gene: TRBJ2-1; abundance: -; d_gene: TRBD2; CDR3nt: TGCGCCAGCAGCCTCTTTCCCGGGACTAGCGGGGACTACAATGAGCAGTTCTTC; CDR3aa: CASSLFPGTSGDYNEQFF
v_gene: TRBV7-2; j_gene: TRBJ1-6; abundance: -; d_gene: TRBD1; CDR3nt: TGTGCCAGCAGCCCTCGACGTGGGACAGGGGAGTATTCACCCCTCCACTTT; CDR3aa: CASSPRRGTGEYSPLHF
v_gene: TRBV3-1/TRBV3-2; j_gene: TRBJ2-7; abundance: -; d_gene: TRBD2; CDR3nt: TGTGCCAGCAGCCAAGAGTTAGCGGGAGGAAGACACGAGCAGTACTTC; CDR3aa: CASSQELAGGRHEQYF
v_gene: TRBV5-5; j_gene: TRBJ2-7; abundance: -; d_gene: TRBD1; CDR3nt: TGTGCCAGCAGCGCCCAAGACAGGGTATCCTACGAGCAGTACTTC; CDR3aa: CASSAQDRVSYEQYF
v_gene: TRBV7-7; j_gene: TRBJ2-1; abundance: -; d_gene: -; CDR3nt: TGTGCCAGCAGCTTAGCGGGCGGTGAGCAGTTCTTC; CDR3aa: CASSLAGGEQFF
v_gene: TRBV20-1; j_gene: TRBJ1-5; abundance: -; d_gene: TRBD1; CDR3nt: TGCAGTGCTAGTATCCGTGACAGGGGGCTTGACAATCAGCCCCAGCATTTT; CDR3aa: CSASIRDRGLDNQPQHF
v_gene: TRBV5-4; j_gene: TRBJ2-1; abundance: -; d_gene: TRBD1; CDR3nt: TGTGCCAGCAGCTCGCCTCGACAGGGACCTGACAATGAGCAGTTCTTC; CDR3aa: CASSSPRQGPDNEQFF
v_gene: TRBV3-1/TRBV3-2; j_gene: TRBJ2-1; abundance: -; d_gene: TRBD2; CDR3nt: TGTGCCAGCAGCCAGCGGCAGCGGGAGGCCAATGAGCAGTTCTTC; CDR3aa: CASSQRQREANEQFF
v_gene: TRBV27; j_gene: TRBJ2-1; abundance: -; d_gene: TRBD2; CDR3nt: TGTGCCAGCAGTAATCTAGCGGGTTCCTACAATGAGCAGTTCTTC; CDR3aa: CASSNLAGSYNEQFF
v_gene: TRBV5-4; j_gene: TRBJ2-7; abundance: once; d_gene: TRBD1; CDR3nt: TGTGCCAGCAGCCCTGGGACAGTGAGCTCCTACGAGCAGTACTTC; CDR3aa: CASSPGTVSSYEQYF
v_gene: TRBV18; j_gene: TRBJ1-4; abundance: -; d_gene: -; CDR3nt: TGTGCCAGCTCACTTTGGGACCGAGCAACTAATGAAAAACTGTTTTTT; CDR3aa: CASSLWDRATNEKLFF